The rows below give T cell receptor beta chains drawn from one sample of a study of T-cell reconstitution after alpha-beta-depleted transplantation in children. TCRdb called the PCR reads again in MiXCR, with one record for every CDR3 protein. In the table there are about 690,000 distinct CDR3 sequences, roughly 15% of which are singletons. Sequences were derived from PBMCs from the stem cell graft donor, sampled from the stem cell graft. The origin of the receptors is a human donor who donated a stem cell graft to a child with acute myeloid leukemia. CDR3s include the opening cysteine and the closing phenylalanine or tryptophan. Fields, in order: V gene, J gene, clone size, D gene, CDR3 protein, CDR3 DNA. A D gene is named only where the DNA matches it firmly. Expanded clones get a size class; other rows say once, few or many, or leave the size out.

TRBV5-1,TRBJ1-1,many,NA,CASRDGATAGAFF,TGCGCCAGCAGGGATGGGGCGACAGCTGGAGCTTTCTTT
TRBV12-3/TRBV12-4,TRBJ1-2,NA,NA,CASSRGHLDGYTF,TGTGCCAGCAGCCGCGGACACCTGGATGGCTACACCTTC
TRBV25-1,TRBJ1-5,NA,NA,CASSPQGAGDQPQHF,TGTGCCAGCAGTCCACAGGGCGCTGGGGATCAGCCCCAGCATTTT
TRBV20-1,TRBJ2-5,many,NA,CSALDEGMGQETQYF,TGCAGTGCTCTAGACGAAGGGATGGGCCAAGAGACCCAGTACTTC
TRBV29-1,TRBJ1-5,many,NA,CSVSGGGSNQPQHF,TGCAGCGTTAGTGGGGGCGGAAGCAATCAGCCCCAGCATTTT
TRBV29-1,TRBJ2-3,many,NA,CSVEGGPYTDTQYF,TGCAGCGTTGAGGGAGGACCTTACACAGATACGCAGTATTTT
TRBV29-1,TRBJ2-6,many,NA,CSALDSDLSGANVLTF,TGCAGCGCCCTAGACTCTGACCTATCTGGGGCCAACGTCCTGACTTTC
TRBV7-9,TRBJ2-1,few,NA,CASSPSGSNDQFF,TGTGCCAGCAGCCCCTCAGGGTCAAATGATCAGTTCTTC
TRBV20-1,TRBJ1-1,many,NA,CSAQTTTANTEAFF,TGCAGTGCCCAGACCACGACGGCCAACACTGAAGCTTTCTTT
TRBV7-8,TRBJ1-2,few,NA,CASSLRTGYGYTF,TGTGCCAGCAGCCTCAGGACCGGCTATGGCTACACCTTC
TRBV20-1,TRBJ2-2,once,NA,CSARDWGNGELFF,TGCAGTGCTAGAGATTGGGGGAACGGGGAGCTGTTTTTT
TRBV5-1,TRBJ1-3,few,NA,CASSTLPTGTRNTIYF,TGCGCCAGCAGCACCCTCCCCACGGGAACAAGAAACACCATATATTTT
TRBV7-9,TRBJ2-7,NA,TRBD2,CASTSGYEQYF,TGTGCCAGCACTAGCGGGTACGAGCAGTACTTC
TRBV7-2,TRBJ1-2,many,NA,CASSLNRWTYGYTF,TGTGCCAGCAGCTTAAACAGGTGGACTTATGGCTACACCTTC